Following are 12 T cell receptor beta chains from one sample sequenced in a study of blood T cell repertoires in COVID-19. Some clones are missing from TCRdb's copy, which holds only in-frame ones; the method was immunoSEQ multiplex PCR. The data show some 60,000 clones, over 60% seen once. Sequenced sample: peripheral blood. The source of these receptors is a man in his thirties or forties with COVID-19, enrolled during active disease.

This sequence joins TRBV19 and TRBJ1-1; weak D call: TRBD1 (6 bases). With 3 bases removed from V and 4 bases from J, the gap between germline ends came to 18 bases. CDR1 and CDR2 from the germline V gene are LNHDA and SQIVND (reference sequence). CDR3 length: 16 amino acids. CDR3 nucleotides: TGTGCCAGTAGTATCCTGCGGCAGGGGTGGATCACTGAAGCTTTCTTT. Its protein product is CASSILRQGWITEAFF.

The chain joins TRBV18 to TRBJ1-2, with D possibly TRBD1 on 5 matching bases. V was trimmed by 3 bases and J by 6 bases, leaving 17 bases between them. The CDR3 is 15 residues long. Germline CDR1 is KGHSH and CDR2 is LQKENI. The CDR3 region is CASSPSPAGLDGYTF. The CDR3 coding sequence is TGTGCCAGCTCACCTAGTCCGGCAGGGCTCGATGGCTACACCTTC.

This chain uses TRBV5-8 with TRBJ1-5; D ambiguous. Trimming cost V 9 bases and J 2 bases, with 3 bases left between them. The CDR3 is 10 amino acids. CDR1 SGHTS and CDR2 YDEGEE come from the germline V gene. Here the CDR3 reads CATGNQPQHF. The CDR3 region has the DNA TGTGCCACTGGCAATCAGCCCCAGCATTTT.

The V call is TRBV7-9, the J call TRBJ1-2, with TRBD1 matching 8 bases. This CDR3 contains 16 residues. V dropped 6 bases and J dropped 4; count of bases not matched to a gene: 13. From germline, CDR1 is SEHNR and CDR2 FQNEAQ (reference sequence). CDR3 sequence: CASRRNDDRGGYGYTF. The CDR3 region has the DNA TGTGCCAGCAGACGCAATGATGACAGGGGCGGCTATGGCTACACCTTC.

The rearrangement joins TRBV9 to TRBJ1-2; 7 bases agree with TRBD1. V was pared by 2 bases and J by 14 bases, with 9 bases of the junction left unmatched. The CDR3 covers 12 residues. CDR1 and CDR2 from the germline V gene are SGDLS and YYNGEE. CDR3: CASSVPSDRVTF. In DNA, the CDR3 is TGTGCCAGCAGCGTGCCCTCAGACAGGGTGACCTTC.

The V and J genes are TRBV29-1 and TRBJ2-1, with 7 bases matching TRBD2. J gave up 5 bases and V 6 bases, and 4 bases lay outside the gene matches. CDR3 length: 12 amino acids. Germline V lookup: CDR1 SQVTM, CDR2 ANQGSEA. The CDR3 here is CSVAGVNNEQFF. As DNA, the CDR3 is TGCAGCGTCGCGGGAGTAAACAATGAGCAGTTCTTC.

V and J are TRBV18 and TRBJ1-2; 10 bases fit TRBD1. The CDR3 runs 15 residues. Germline trimming cut 1 base from V and 3 bases from J; bases unmatched to any gene: 2. The germline V gene encodes CDR1 KGHSH and CDR2 LQKENI. DNA of the CDR3: TGTGCCAGCTCACCACAAGGACAGGGGGACTATGGCTACACCTTC. Translation gives CASSPQGQGDYGYTF. Using reference TRBV18 and TRBJ1-2 for the parts outside the CDR3, the full variable domain is NAGVMQNPRHLVRRRGQEARLRCSPMKGHSHVYWYRQLPEEGLKFMVYLQKENIIDESGMPKERFSAEFPKEGPSILRIQQVVRGDSAAYFCASSPQGQGDYGYTFGSGTRLTVV.

The V gene is TRBV6-5, the J gene TRBJ2-2; possible D gene TRBD1, 5 bases. Germline V gene sequence: CDR1 MNHEY, CDR2 SVGAGI. V was cut by 2 bases and J by 1 base, with 11 bases left in between. CDR3 length equals 16 residues. The CDR3 sequence is CASSYGQGGNTGELFF. The CDR3 bases are TGTGCCAGCAGTTACGGTCAGGGTGGGAACACCGGGGAGCTGTTTTTT.

The rearrangement joins TRBV29-1 to TRBJ2-1; 7 bases align to TRBD2. Germline values: CDR1 SQVTM, CDR2 ANQGSEA. This CDR3 contains 14 residues. With V trimmed by 4 bases and J by 4 bases, 7 bases remained unmatched. CDR3 region: CSVVASGSYNEQFF. In nucleotides, the CDR3 is TGCAGCGTTGTGGCTAGCGGTTCATACAATGAGCAGTTCTTC.

The V gene is TRBV7-9, the J gene TRBJ1-3, with unresolved D. V was clipped by 1 base and J by 2 bases, with 12 bases between them. CDR1 and CDR2 from the germline V gene are SEHNR and FQNEAQ (reference sequence). This CDR3 is built from 16 residues. The CDR3 DNA is TGTGCCAGCAGCTTAGGGCGGGTCACGACTGGAAACACCATATATTTT. This gives the protein CASSLGRVTTGNTIYF. Combining the CDR3 with reference TRBV7-9 and TRBJ1-3 gives the whole variable domain DTGVSQNPRHKITKRGQNVTFRCDPISEHNRLYWYRQTLGQGPEFLTYFQNEAQLEKSRLLSDRFSAERPKGSFSTLEIQRTEQGDSAMYLCASSLGRVTTGNTIYFGEGSWLTVV.

This clone was detected only once. In the same sample, other DNA sequences code for this CDR3. The V call is TRBV10-2, the J call TRBJ2-5; 7 bases map to TRBD1. This CDR3 has 12 residues. Trimming took 6 bases from V and 4 from J; bases not matched to a gene: 2. Looked up from germline, CDR1 is WSHSY and CDR2 is SAAADI. The CDR3 coding sequence is TGCGCCAGCAGCTACAGGGGAGAGACCCAGTACTTC. Amino acid sequence: CASSYRGETQYF.

The chain uses TRBV5-1 and TRBJ2-5, with D possibly being TRBD1 (5 bases). Germline CDR1 reads SGHRS; CDR2 reads YFSETQ. The CDR3 spans 14 residues. The V end lost 3 bases, the J end lost 1 base, and 10 bases lay between the germline ends. CDR3 coding DNA: TGCGCCAGCAGCTCACAGGTGGGCCAAGAGACCCAGTACTTC. It translates to CASSSQVGQETQYF.